The sequence of this T cell receptor beta chain was determined in a study of multiple sclerosis patients with progressive multifocal leukoencephalopathy. This was a survey-level run. TCRdb keeps only in-frame clones here, not all; method: immunoSEQ multiplex PCR. This table has tens of thousands of clones, 85% to 90% appearing once. Sample time point: time of PML onset. At PML onset, T3 blood samples were taken. This clone was recorded a few times. Antigen specificity is unknown. Germline V CDR1 and CDR2: MGHRA, YSYEKL. The ends were cut back, 1 base at V and 6 bases at J, with 21 bases in the middle. The CDR3 loop spans 17 amino acids. Findings and limits, study-wide: Clones expanded at PML were already present before and during natalizumab.

This chain uses TRBV4-1 with TRBJ1-1; D not certain. This receptor was taken from a woman under 40 with progressive multifocal leukoencephalopathy. The material sequenced was PBMCs, taken from a patient treated with natalizumab. The CDR3 DNA sequence: TGCGCCAGCAGCCAAGTAGATATGGGGTTCCTATCCGCTGAAGCTTTCTTT. It yields the protein CASSQVDMGFLSAEAFF.